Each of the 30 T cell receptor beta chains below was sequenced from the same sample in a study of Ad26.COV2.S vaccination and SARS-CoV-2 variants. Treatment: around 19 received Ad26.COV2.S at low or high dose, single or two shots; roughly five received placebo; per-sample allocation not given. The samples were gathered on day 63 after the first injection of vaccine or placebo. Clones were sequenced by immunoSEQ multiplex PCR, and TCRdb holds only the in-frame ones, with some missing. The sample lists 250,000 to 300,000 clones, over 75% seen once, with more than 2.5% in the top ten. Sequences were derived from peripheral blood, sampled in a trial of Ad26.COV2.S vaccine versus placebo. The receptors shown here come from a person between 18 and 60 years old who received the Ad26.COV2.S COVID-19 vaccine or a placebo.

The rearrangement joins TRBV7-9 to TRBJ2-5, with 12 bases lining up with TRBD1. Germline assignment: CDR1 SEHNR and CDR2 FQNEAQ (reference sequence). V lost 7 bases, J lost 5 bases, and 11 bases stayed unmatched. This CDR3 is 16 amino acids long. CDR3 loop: CASTTRDRGHGETQYF. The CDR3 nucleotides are TGTGCCAGCACCACCAGGGACAGGGGGCATGGGGAGACCCAGTACTTC.

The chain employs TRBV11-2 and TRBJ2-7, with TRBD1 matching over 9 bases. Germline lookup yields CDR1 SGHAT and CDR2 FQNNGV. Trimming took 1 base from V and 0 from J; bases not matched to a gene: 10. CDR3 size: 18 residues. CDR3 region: CASSLVPGQGSGSYEQYF. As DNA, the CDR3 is TGTGCCAGCAGCTTAGTTCCGGGACAGGGCTCAGGCTCCTACGAGCAGTACTTC.

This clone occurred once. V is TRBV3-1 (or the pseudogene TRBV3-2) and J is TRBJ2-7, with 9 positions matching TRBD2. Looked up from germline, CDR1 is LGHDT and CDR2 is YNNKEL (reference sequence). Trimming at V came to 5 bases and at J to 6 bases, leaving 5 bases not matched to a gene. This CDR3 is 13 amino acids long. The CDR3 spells CASSSSGSGEQYF. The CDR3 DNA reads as TGTGCCAGCAGCAGTAGCGGGAGTGGCGAGCAGTACTTC.

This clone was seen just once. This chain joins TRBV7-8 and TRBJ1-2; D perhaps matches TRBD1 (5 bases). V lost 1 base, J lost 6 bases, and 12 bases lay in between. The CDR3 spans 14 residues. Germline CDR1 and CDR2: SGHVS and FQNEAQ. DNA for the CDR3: TGTGCCAGCAGCTTAGTCTTTACGGGGGATGGCTACACCTTC. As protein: CASSLVFTGDGYTF. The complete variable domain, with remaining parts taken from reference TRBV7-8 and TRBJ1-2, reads GAGVSQSPRYKVAKRGQDVALRCDPISGHVSLFWYQQALGQGPEFLTYFQNEAQLDKSGLPSDRFFAERPEGSVSTLKIQRTQQEDSAVYLCASSLVFTGDGYTFGSGTRLTVV.

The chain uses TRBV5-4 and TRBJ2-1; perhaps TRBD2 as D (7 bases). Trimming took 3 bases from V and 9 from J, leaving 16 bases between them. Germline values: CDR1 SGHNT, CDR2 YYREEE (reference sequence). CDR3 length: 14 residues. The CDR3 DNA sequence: TGTGCCAGCAGCTCCCCCGGGGGGCCGGCTGAGCAGTTCTTC. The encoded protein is CASSSPGGPAEQFF.

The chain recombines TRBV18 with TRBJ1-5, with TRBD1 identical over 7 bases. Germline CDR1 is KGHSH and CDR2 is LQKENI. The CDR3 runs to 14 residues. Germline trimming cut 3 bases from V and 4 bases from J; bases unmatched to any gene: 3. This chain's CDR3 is CASSPTGLNQPQHF. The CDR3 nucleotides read TGTGCCAGCTCACCGACAGGGCTTAATCAGCCCCAGCATTTT.

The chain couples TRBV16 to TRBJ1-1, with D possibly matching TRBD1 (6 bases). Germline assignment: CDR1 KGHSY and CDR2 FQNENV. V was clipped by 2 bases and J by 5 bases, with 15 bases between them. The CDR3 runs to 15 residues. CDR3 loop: CASSQERGAGTEAFF. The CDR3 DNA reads TGTGCCAGCAGCCAAGAGAGGGGGGCTGGGACTGAAGCTTTCTTT.

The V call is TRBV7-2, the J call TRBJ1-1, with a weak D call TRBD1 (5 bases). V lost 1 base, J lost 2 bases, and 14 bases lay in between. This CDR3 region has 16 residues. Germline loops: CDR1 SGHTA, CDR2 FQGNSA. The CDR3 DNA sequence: TGTGCCAGCAGCTTAGAAGCGGGGGTTCTCAACACTGAAGCTTTCTTT. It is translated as CASSLEAGVLNTEAFF.

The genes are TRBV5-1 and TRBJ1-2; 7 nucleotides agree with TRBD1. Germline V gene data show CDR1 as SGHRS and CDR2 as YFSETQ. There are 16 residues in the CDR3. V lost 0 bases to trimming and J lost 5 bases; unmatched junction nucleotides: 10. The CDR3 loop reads CASSLVSGGIRYGYTF. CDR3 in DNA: TGCGCCAGCAGCTTGGTTTCAGGGGGAATTAGGTATGGCTACACCTTC.

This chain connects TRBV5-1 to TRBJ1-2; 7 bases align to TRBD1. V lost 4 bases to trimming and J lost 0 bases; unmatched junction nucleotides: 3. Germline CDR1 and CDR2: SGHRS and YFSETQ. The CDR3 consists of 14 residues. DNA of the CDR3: TGCGCCAGCAGCACCGGGACAGCTAACTATGGCTACACCTTC. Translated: CASSTGTANYGYTF. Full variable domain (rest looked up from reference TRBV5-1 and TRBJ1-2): KAGVTQTPRYLIKTRGQQVTLSCSPISGHRSVSWYQQTPGQGLQFLFEYFSETQRNKGNFPGRFSGRQFSNSRSEMNVSTLELGDSALYLCASSTGTANYGYTFGSGTRLTVV.

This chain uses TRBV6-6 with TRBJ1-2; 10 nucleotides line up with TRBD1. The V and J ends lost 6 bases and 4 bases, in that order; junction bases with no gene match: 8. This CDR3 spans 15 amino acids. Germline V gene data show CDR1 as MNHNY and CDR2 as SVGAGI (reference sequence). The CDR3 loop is CASRSGTGVTYGYTF. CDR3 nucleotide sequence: TGTGCCAGCAGATCCGGGACAGGGGTCACCTATGGCTACACCTTC.

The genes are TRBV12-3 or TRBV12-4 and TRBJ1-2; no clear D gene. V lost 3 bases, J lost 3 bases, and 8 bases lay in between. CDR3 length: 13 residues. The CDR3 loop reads CASSLSSHYGYTF. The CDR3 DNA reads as TGTGCCAGCAGTTTGTCGAGTCACTATGGCTACACCTTC.

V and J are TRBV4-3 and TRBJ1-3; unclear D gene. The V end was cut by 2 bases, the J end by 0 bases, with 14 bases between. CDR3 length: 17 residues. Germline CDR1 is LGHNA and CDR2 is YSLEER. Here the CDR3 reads CASSQSWPDHSGNTIYF. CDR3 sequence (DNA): TGCGCCAGCAGCCAAAGCTGGCCGGACCACTCTGGAAACACCATATATTTT.

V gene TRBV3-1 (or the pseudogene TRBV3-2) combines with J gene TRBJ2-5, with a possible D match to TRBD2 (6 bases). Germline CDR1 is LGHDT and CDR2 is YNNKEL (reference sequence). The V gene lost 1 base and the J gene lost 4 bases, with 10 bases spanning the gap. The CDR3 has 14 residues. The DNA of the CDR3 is TGTGCCAGCAGCCAAGGGCGGGAATTAGAGACCCAGTACTTC. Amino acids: CASSQGRELETQYF.

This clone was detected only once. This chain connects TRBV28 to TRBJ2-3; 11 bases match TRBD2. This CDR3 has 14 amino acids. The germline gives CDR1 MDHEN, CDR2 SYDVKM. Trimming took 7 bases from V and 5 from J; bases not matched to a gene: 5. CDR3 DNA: TGTGCCAGCACGGCACTAGCGGGAGTAGATACGCAGTATTTT. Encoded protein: CASTALAGVDTQYF. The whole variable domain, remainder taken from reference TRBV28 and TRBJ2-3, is DVKVTQSSRYLVKRTGEKVFLECVQDMDHENMFWYRQDPGLGLRLIYFSYDVKMKEKGDIPEGYSVSREKKERFSLILESASTNQTSMYLCASTALAGVDTQYFGPGTRLTVL.

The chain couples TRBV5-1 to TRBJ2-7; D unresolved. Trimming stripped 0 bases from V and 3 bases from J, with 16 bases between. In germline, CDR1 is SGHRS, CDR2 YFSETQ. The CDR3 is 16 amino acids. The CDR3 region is CASSLAPTLRSYEQYF. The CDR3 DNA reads TGCGCCAGCAGCTTGGCCCCCACCCTAAGGAGCTACGAGCAGTACTTC.

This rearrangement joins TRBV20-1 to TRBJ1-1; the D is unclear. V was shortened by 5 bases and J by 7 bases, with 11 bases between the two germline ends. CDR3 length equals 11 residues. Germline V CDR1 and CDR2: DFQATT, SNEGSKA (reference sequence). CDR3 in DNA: TGCAGTGCTCCCGGTAGGAGTGAAGCTTTCTTT. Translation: CSAPGRSEAFF.

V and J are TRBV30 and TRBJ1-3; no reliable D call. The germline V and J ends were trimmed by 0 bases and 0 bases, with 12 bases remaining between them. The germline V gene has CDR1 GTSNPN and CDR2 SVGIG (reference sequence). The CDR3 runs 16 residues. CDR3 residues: CAWSVNGLVSGNTIYF. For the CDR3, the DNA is TGTGCCTGGAGTGTAAACGGACTTGTCTCTGGAAACACCATATATTTT.

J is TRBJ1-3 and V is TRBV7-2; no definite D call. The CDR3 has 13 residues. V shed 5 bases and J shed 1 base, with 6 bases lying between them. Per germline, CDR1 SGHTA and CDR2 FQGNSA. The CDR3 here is CASSRQSGNTIYF. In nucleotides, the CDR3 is TGTGCCAGCAGCCGACAATCTGGAAACACCATATATTTT. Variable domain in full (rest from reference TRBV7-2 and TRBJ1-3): GAGVSQSPSNKVTEKGKDVELRCDPISGHTALYWYRQSLGQGLEFLIYFQGNSAPDKSGLPSDRFSAERTGGSVSTLTIQRTQQEDSAVYLCASSRQSGNTIYFGEGSWLTVV.

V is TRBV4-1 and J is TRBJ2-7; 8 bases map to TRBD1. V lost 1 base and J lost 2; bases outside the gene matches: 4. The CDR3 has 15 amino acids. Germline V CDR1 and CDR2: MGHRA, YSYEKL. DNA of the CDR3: TGCGCCAGCAGCCAAGGACAGGGGCCGGCCTACGAGCAGTACTTC. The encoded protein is CASSQGQGPAYEQYF.

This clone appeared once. In DNA, the CDR3 is TGTGCCAGCAGTGGTGACATGAACACTGAAGCTTTCTTT. It codes for CASSGDMNTEAFF. This rearrangement joins TRBV2 to TRBJ1-1; D unresolved. The V end lost 4 bases, the J end lost 0 bases, and 6 bases lay between the germline ends. This CDR3 is 13 amino acids long. Germline lookup yields CDR1 SNHLY and CDR2 FYNNEI.

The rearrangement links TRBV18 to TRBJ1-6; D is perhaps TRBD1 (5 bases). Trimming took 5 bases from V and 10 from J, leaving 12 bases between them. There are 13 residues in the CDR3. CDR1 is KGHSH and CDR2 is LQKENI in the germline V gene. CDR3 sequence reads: CASSNQGGSPLHF. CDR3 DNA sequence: TGTGCCAGCTCAAACCAGGGTGGATCACCCCTCCACTTT.

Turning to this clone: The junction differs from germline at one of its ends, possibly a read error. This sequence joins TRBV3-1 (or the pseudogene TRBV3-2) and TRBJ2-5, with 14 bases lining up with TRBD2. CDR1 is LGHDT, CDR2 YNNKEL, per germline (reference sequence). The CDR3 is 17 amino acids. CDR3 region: CASSQDRTSGGHETQYF. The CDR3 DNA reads TGTGCCAGCAGTCAAGATAGGACTAGCGGGGGGCACGAGACCCAGTACTTC.

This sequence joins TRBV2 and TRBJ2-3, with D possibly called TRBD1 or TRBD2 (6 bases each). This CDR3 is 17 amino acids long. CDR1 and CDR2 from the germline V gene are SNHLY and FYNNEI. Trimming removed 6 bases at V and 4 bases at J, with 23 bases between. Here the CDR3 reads CASRFRGPIGLADTQYF. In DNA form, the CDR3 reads TGTGCCAGCAGATTTCGGGGGCCGATCGGGTTGGCAGATACGCAGTATTTT.

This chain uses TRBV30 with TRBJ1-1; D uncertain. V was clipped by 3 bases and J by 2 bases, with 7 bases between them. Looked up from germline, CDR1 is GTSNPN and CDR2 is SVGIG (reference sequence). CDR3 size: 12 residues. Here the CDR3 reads CAWRHSNTEAFF. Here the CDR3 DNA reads TGTGCCTGGAGACACTCTAACACTGAAGCTTTCTTT. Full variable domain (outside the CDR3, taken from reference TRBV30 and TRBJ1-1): SQTIHQWPATLVQPVGSPLSLECTVEGTSNPNLYWYRQAAGRGLQLLFYSVGIGQISSEVPQNLSASRPQDRQFILSSKKLLLSDSGFYLCAWRHSNTEAFFGQGTRLTVV.

The CDR3 protein is CAWRRPTKWGGGYTF. CDR3 DNA sequence: TGTGCCTGGAGAAGGCCGACCAAATGGGGAGGTGGCTACACCTTC. The chain uses TRBV30 and TRBJ1-2; D remains unclear. V dropped 3 bases and J dropped 7 bases, with 21 bases sitting between them. Germline V gives CDR1 GTSNPN, CDR2 SVGIG (reference sequence). The CDR3 totals 15 residues.

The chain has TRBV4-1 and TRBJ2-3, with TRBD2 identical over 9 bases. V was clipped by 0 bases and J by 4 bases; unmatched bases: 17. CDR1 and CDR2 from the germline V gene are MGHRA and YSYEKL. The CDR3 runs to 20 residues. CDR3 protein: CASSQDGARRGVAGADTQYF. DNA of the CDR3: TGCGCCAGCAGCCAAGATGGGGCTAGACGGGGGGTAGCGGGGGCAGATACGCAGTATTTT.

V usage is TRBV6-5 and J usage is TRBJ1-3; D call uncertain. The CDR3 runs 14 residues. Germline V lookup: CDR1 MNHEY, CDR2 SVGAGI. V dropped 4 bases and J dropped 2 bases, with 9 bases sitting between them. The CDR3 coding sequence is TGTGCCAGCAGTTTAGATGGAACTGGAAACACCATATATTTT. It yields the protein CASSLDGTGNTIYF.

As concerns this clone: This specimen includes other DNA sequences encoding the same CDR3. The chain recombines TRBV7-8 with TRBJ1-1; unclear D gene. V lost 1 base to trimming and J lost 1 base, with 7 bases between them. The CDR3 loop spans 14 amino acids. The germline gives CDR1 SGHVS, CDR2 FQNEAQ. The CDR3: CASSLVAGNTEAFF. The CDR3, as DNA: TGTGCCAGCAGCTTAGTGGCTGGGAACACTGAAGCTTTCTTT.

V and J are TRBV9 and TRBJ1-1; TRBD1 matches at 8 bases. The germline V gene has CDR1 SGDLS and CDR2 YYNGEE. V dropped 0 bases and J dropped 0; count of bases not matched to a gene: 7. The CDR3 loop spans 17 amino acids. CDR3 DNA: TGTGCCAGCAGCGTAGGGGGGACAGGCCCAATGAACACTGAAGCTTTCTTT. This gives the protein CASSVGGTGPMNTEAFF.